The 6 T cell receptor beta chains listed next were all sequenced from one sample in a study of T cell responses to AZD1222 COVID-19 vaccine. The table came from immunoSEQ multiplex PCR; TCRdb's copy has only in-frame clones and leaves some out. The table records over 120,000 clones, about 90% of them present only once. The sequencing here drew on peripheral blood, taken on day 0 of AZD1222 vaccination. The source is an adult in good health.

V gene TRBV7-2 combines with J gene TRBJ1-5, with D possibly being TRBD1 (5 bases). Germline CDR1 reads SGHTA; CDR2 reads FQGNSA. V gave up 4 bases and J gave up 7 bases, with 17 bases separating them. This CDR3 contains 15 residues. CDR3 sequence: CASSSLVWGKQPQHF. Written as DNA, the CDR3 is TGTGCCAGCAGCTCCCTGGTGTGGGGGAAGCAGCCCCAGCATTTT.

The gene calls are TRBV5-4 and TRBJ2-1, with D uncertain. From germline, CDR1 is SGHNT and CDR2 YYREEE (reference sequence). This CDR3 has 12 amino acids. Trimming removed 4 bases from V and 9 bases from J, with 11 bases in between. The CDR3 is CASSRNVREQFF. CDR3 bases: TGTGCCAGCAGCCGTAACGTCCGTGAGCAGTTCTTC.

The V and J genes are TRBV7-9 and TRBJ1-2; 8 positions match TRBD1. Trimming at V came to 4 bases and at J to 8 bases, leaving 6 bases not matched to a gene. The CDR3 is 13 residues long. Germline CDR1 is SEHNR and CDR2 is FQNEAQ (reference sequence). The CDR3 is CASSYDRGSGYTF. The CDR3, as DNA: TGTGCCAGCAGCTATGACAGGGGTAGCGGCTACACCTTC.

The chain joins TRBV14 to TRBJ1-2, with D possibly being TRBD1 (5 bases). V was pared by 3 bases and J by 6 bases, with 14 bases between. This CDR3 has 14 amino acids. CDR1 is SGHDN, CDR2 FVKESK, per germline. CDR3 region: CASSQHLGVDGYTF. The CDR3 DNA reads as TGTGCCAGCAGCCAGCACCTGGGGGTTGATGGCTACACCTTC.

The gene calls are TRBV18 and TRBJ2-5; D is undetermined. V gave up 4 bases and J gave up 4 bases, with 10 bases separating them. The CDR3 extends over 13 amino acids. Per the germline V gene, CDR1 is KGHSH and CDR2 is LQKENI. CDR3 protein: CASSLTAGETQYF. DNA of the CDR3: TGTGCCAGCTCACTCACGGCAGGAGAGACCCAGTACTTC.

The rearrangement uses TRBV18 and TRBJ1-1; TRBD1 matches 7 bases. Germline V lookup: CDR1 KGHSH, CDR2 LQKENI. CDR3 length: 15 residues. Germline trimming cut 1 base from V and 0 bases from J; bases unmatched to any gene: 2. This CDR3 is CASSPRTGMNTEAFF. CDR3 bases: TGTGCCAGCTCACCACGGACAGGAATGAACACTGAAGCTTTCTTT.